Following are 23 T cell receptor beta chains from one sample sequenced in a study of blood T cells in healthy people across ages. The second PCR ran about 6 to 12 cycles with a sample-barcoded 5' primer and J-beta primers. TCRdb reprocessed the 5' RACE reads with MiXCR, giving one entry per CDR3 protein. The sample has more than 1,400,000 distinct CDR3 sequences; 42% are singletons. The sequenced sample consisted of blood. These receptor sequences come from a woman in her late teens or twenties in good health.

This clonotype was observed a few times. The chain joins TRBV27 to TRBJ2-4; possible D gene TRBD1, 5 bases. The CDR3 extends over 15 amino acids. Germline V gene lookup returns CDR1 MNHEY and CDR2 SMNVEV (reference sequence). Trimming pared 0 bases from V and 4 bases from J, leaving 10 bases between. This CDR3 reads CASSLSGAGKNIQYF. CDR3 DNA sequence: TGTGCCAGCAGTTTATCTGGGGCAGGGAAAAACATTCAGTACTTC.

This clonotype was seen a handful of times. The chain carries TRBV4-1 and TRBJ2-7; no clear D. CDR3 length: 16 amino acids. Trimming shortened V by 0 bases and J by 4 bases, and 16 bases separated the two germline ends. Germline CDR1 reads MGHRA; CDR2 reads YSYEKL. Written as DNA, the CDR3 is TGCGCCAGCAGCCAAGATTCCCGGAACGATCCTTACGAGCAGTACTTC. Amino acid sequence: CASSQDSRNDPYEQYF.

Only a few counts were recorded for this clonotype. This chain links TRBV7-2 with TRBJ2-3; D unresolved. CDR1 is SGHTA and CDR2 is FQGNSA in the germline V gene. The CDR3 covers 15 residues. The ends were cut back, 3 bases at V and 6 bases at J, with 16 bases in the middle. CDR3 in DNA: TGTGCCAGCAGCTTGATTAGCTTTATTGGGGATACGCAGTATTTT. Translated: CASSLISFIGDTQYF.

The chain uses TRBV12-5 and TRBJ2-3; 14 bases map to TRBD2. With V trimmed by 0 bases and J by 4 bases, 6 bases remained unmatched. The CDR3 covers 18 residues. Germline V lookup: CDR1 LGHNT, CDR2 FRNRAP. CDR3 amino acids: CASGLVKGLAGAPDTQYF. As DNA, the CDR3 is TGTGCTAGTGGTTTGGTAAAGGGACTAGCGGGAGCCCCAGATACGCAGTATTTT.

This clonotype was seen more than once but under ten times. The rearrangement links TRBV20-1 to TRBJ2-2; D is possibly TRBD2 (5 bases). The ends were cut back, 6 bases at V and 0 bases at J, with 8 bases in the middle. CDR3 length: 13 amino acids. The germline V gene encodes CDR1 DFQATT and CDR2 SNEGSKA (reference sequence). As DNA, the CDR3 is TGCAGTGCCGGAGGCCCGAACACCGGGGAGCTGTTTTTT. The encoded protein is CSAGGPNTGELFF.

V is TRBV3-1 and J is TRBJ2-4; D is unclear. With the DNA end fitting TRBJ2-5 better, the J assignment may be wrong. The CDR3 is 15 residues long. Germline CDR1 is LGHDT and CDR2 is YNNKEL (reference sequence). CDR3 coding DNA: TGTGCCAGCAGCCAAGGGGTAGTGGCGAAAGAGACCCAGTACTTC. Translated: CASSQGVVAKETQYF.

The chain combines TRBV13 with TRBJ1-2; 7 bases agree with TRBD1. The CDR3 runs to 15 residues. CDR1 and CDR2 from the germline V gene are PRHDT and FYEKMQ (reference sequence). After removal of 3 bases from V and 6 bases from J, the junction contained 10 bases not matched to a gene. The CDR3 DNA sequence: TGTGCCAGCAGCTTCAGAGGGGGCGCGTTAGATGGCTACACCTTC. It translates to CASSFRGGALDGYTF.

The chain carries TRBV5-1 and TRBJ2-5; TRBD2 agrees at 7 bases. Germline trimming cut 0 bases from V and 5 bases from J; bases unmatched to any gene: 10. CDR3 length equals 16 residues. Looked up from germline, CDR1 is SGHRS and CDR2 is YFSETQ. The DNA for the CDR3 is TGCGCCAGCAGCTTGGCCGTGTTCGCGGGAGAGGAGACCCAGTACTTC. Translated, it gives CASSLAVFAGEETQYF.

There are many counts of this clonotype. J is TRBJ2-7 and V is TRBV7-2; 10 bases match TRBD1. Germline V gives CDR1 SGHTA, CDR2 FQGNSA. The CDR3 length is 17 residues. The ends lost 6 bases at V and 5 bases at J; junction bases unmatched: 16. The CDR3 sequence is CASSSTMTGGNLDEQYF. The CDR3 nucleotides read TGTGCCAGCAGTTCTACCATGACAGGGGGCAATTTGGACGAGCAGTACTTC. The whole variable domain, remainder taken from reference TRBV7-2 and TRBJ2-7, is GAGVSQSPSNKVTEKGKDVELRCDPISGHTALYWYRQSLGQGLEFLIYFQGNSAPDKSGLPSDRFSAERTGGSVSTLTIQRTQQEDSAVYLCASSSTMTGGNLDEQYFGPGTRLTVT.

The table lists this clonotype with a few counts. V gene TRBV6-1 combines with J gene TRBJ2-2; D is perhaps TRBD2 (5 bases). Germline values: CDR1 MNHNS, CDR2 SASEGT. V was clipped by 11 bases and J by 4 bases, with 14 bases between them. The CDR3 totals 13 residues. The CDR3 coding sequence is TGTGCCGAGGGCGGAGTTGGCACCGGGGAGCTGTTTTTT. Its translation is CAEGGVGTGELFF.

This clonotype was seen more than once but under ten times. The chain carries TRBV20-1 and TRBJ2-3; 9 bases map to TRBD2. Germline V gene data show CDR1 as DFQATT and CDR2 as SNEGSKA (reference sequence). V gave up 2 bases and J gave up 6 bases; unmatched junction bases: 9. CDR3 length equals 15 residues. The CDR3 sequence is CSARPASGTRDTQYF. In DNA, the CDR3 is TGCAGTGCTAGACCTGCTAGCGGGACTAGGGATACGCAGTATTTT.

This clonotype was seen a handful of times. The V and J genes are TRBV6-5 and TRBJ2-3, with 10 bases lining up with TRBD2. V shed 0 bases and J 3 bases; nucleotides not matched to a gene: 6. CDR3 length equals 17 residues. Germline-derived CDR1 and CDR2 are MNHEY and SVGAGI. The CDR3 is CASSYSSPSGRTDTQYF. DNA of the CDR3: TGTGCCAGCAGTTACTCGTCGCCTAGCGGGAGAACAGATACGCAGTATTTT.

The gene calls are TRBV20-1 and TRBJ2-3; 8 bases match TRBD2. Trimming removed 5 bases from V and 4 bases from J; junction bases left unmatched: 11. Germline lookup yields CDR1 DFQATT and CDR2 SNEGSKA (reference sequence). The CDR3 has 15 residues. The CDR3 DNA reads TGCAGTGCTCAGAGACTAGCGAGTCTCGCAGATACGCAGTATTTT. It translates to CSAQRLASLADTQYF.

This chain connects TRBV7-8 to TRBJ2-7; D unresolved. Germline V gene lookup returns CDR1 SGHVS and CDR2 FQNEAQ. The V end lost 4 bases, the J end lost 3 bases, and 13 bases lay between the germline ends. The CDR3 is 14 residues long. The CDR3 DNA is TGTGCCAGCAGCTCCCCCTTTACCTTCTACGAGCAGTACTTC. It encodes CASSSPFTFYEQYF.

The chain couples TRBV20-1 to TRBJ1-6; D is possibly TRBD1 (5 bases). The germline V gene has CDR1 DFQATT and CDR2 SNEGSKA (reference sequence). V was trimmed by 1 base and J by 8 bases, leaving 12 bases between them. The CDR3 loop spans 14 amino acids. The CDR3 spells CSARVPGGYSPLHF. The DNA for the CDR3 is TGCAGTGCTAGAGTCCCGGGGGGTTATTCACCCCTCCACTTT.

This chain links TRBV6-5 with TRBJ2-3; the D is unclear. Between the trimmed V and J ends, which lost 0 bases and 6 bases, there was a span of 19 bases. The CDR3 consists of 17 residues. Germline V gene lookup returns CDR1 MNHEY and CDR2 SVGAGI. CDR3 sequence (DNA): TGTGCCAGCAGTTACTCGGCAGCCAGTGTATACGCGGATACGCAGTATTTT. Protein: CASSYSAASVYADTQYF.

The J gene is TRBJ2-5, the V gene TRBV7-3; 10 nucleotides match TRBD2. The CDR3 is 15 residues long. Trimming removed 3 bases from V and 11 bases from J; junction bases left unmatched: 12. Germline V CDR1 and CDR2: SGHTA, FQGTGA. The chain's CDR3 is CASSFTTSGDNEQYF. The CDR3 bases are TGTGCCAGCAGCTTCACCACTAGCGGGGACAATGAGCAGTACTTC.

The chain employs TRBV6-2 or TRBV6-3 and TRBJ2-1; maybe TRBD2 (6 bases). Near its end, the DNA agrees better with TRBJ2-7, so the J call may be wrong. CDR3 length equals 16 residues. Per germline, CDR1 MNHEY and CDR2 SVGEGT. CDR3 coding DNA: TGTGCCAGCACCCCGCGGAGGGATAGCTCCTACAATGAGCAGTACTTC. Its translation is CASTPRRDSSYNEQYF.

This chain connects TRBV20-1 to TRBJ2-5; D possibly corresponds to TRBD2 (5 bases). V lost 6 bases, J lost 2 bases, and 13 bases lay in between. From germline, CDR1 is DFQATT and CDR2 SNEGSKA (reference sequence). The CDR3 has 13 amino acids. Here the CDR3 DNA reads TGCAGTGCCGAGACTAACCCACAAGAGACCCAGTACTTC. It encodes CSAETNPQETQYF.

The J gene is TRBJ1-1, the V gene TRBV11-2; D remains unclear. The CDR3 is made up of 11 amino acids. Trimming removed 5 bases at V and 6 bases at J, with 7 bases between. CDR1 and CDR2 (germline): SGHAT, FQNNGV. CDR3 in DNA: TGTGCCAGCAGCCCTGTCGCTGAAGCTTTCTTT. This sequence encodes CASSPVAEAFF.

This clonotype has more than one count but fewer than ten. A junction end diverges from the germline sequence, so it may reflect a read error. The chain recombines TRBV4-1 with TRBJ1-4; tentative D call: TRBD1 (5 bases). The CDR3 runs to 17 residues. Germline values: CDR1 MGHRA, CDR2 YSYEKL. For the CDR3, the DNA is TGCGCCAGCAGCCTTCCTGGGGGGGATACAACTAATGAAAAGCTGTTTTTT. This sequence encodes CASSLPGGDTTNEKLFF.

The V gene is TRBV7-2, the J gene TRBJ2-1; TRBD1 is a possible D gene (6 bases). This CDR3 spans 15 amino acids. The germline CDR1 and CDR2 sequences are SGHTA and FQGNSA. Deletions cut 7 bases from V and 0 bases from J, with 13 bases between. CDR3 sequence: CASTEVGASYNEQFF. In DNA form, the CDR3 reads TGTGCCAGCACCGAAGTGGGGGCCTCCTACAATGAGCAGTTCTTC.

Notes on this clonotype: Lacking the conserved final phenylalanine or tryptophan, this CDR3 likely reflects a read error. The V call is TRBV4-1, the J call TRBJ1-2, with no clear D. Germline lookup yields CDR1 MGHRA and CDR2 YSYEKL. Trimming removed 0 bases at V and 2 bases at J, with 10 bases between. CDR3 length: 15 residues. The CDR3 sequence: CASSQDWPTNYGYTS. The CDR3 region has the DNA TGCGCCAGCAGCCAAGACTGGCCGACCAACTATGGCTACACCTCC.